The clone carrying this T cell receptor beta chain was detected ten times or more. CDR1 and CDR2 (germline): LNHNV, YYDKDF (reference sequence). The CDR3 contains 13 residues. V lost 1 base to trimming and J lost 7 bases, with 11 bases between them. These data originate in a study of T-cell memory formation after mild COVID-19. Each CDR3 protein is one row after TCRdb ran MiXCR on the 5' RACE reads. This sample yields some 130,000 distinct CDR3 sequences, of which roughly 15% are seen a single time; approximately 15% belongs to the top ten. This TCR was sampled from an adult woman who had mild COVID-19 (a few samples of this study predate the infection). Cell type and time point are not known. Sequenced: PBMCs or a T cell subset sorted from them (not recorded which). The chain couples TRBV15 to TRBJ2-7; tentatively, D is TRBD2 (5 bases). CDR3 residues: CATSRVLALEQYF. In DNA form, the CDR3 reads TGTGCCACCAGCAGAGTGTTAGCGTTGGAGCAGTACTTC.